This T cell receptor beta chain came from a study of tumor and adjacent non-tumor tissue in lung cancer. Looking at the study overall: The patients, roughly 9 men and about five women, were about 30 to 85 with stage I to III disease. Samples averaged around 3.9 million productive TCRbeta reads each.

A modified ARM-PCR protocol with three rounds of nested PCR amplified TCRbeta. TCRdb re-called the multiplex PCR reads through MiXCR, storing one row per CDR3 protein. The sample records around 210,000 distinct CDR3 sequences, approximately 74% being singletons. RNA was extracted from bulk tissue without any cell sorting. Donors were chemotherapy-naive, newly diagnosed lung cancer surgical patients in China, August–late 2014. With regard to this clonotype: Its antigen is still unknown.

Germline V gene lookup returns CDR1 DFQATT and CDR2 SNEGSKA (reference sequence). The CDR3 loop spans 13 amino acids. V lost 6 bases, J lost 2 bases, and 12 bases lay in between. Whole-study results and caveats: Tumor TCR diversity, when higher, was linked to shorter survival.

The V gene is TRBV20-1, the J gene TRBJ2-3; D tentatively fits TRBD1 or TRBD2 (5 bases each). The receptor was isolated from a man aged 55 to 70 with non-small cell lung cancer. The source material was lung tumor tissue. DNA of the CDR3: TGCAGTGCCAGTCAAGGGACCACAGATACGCAGTATTTT. It specifies CSASQGTTDTQYF.